Listed here is a single T cell receptor beta chain. CDR3 length: 18 amino acids. V dropped 1 base and J dropped 2; count of bases not matched to a gene: 11. The germline V gene encodes CDR1 SGHTA and CDR2 FQGNSA. The assay was immunoSEQ multiplex PCR, and TCRdb's table has in-frame clones only and misses some. The data hold about 82,000 clones, with roughly 90% observed a single time. This specimen comes from a study of OX40 agonist ivuxolimab in advanced cancers. Background on the study: Ivuxolimab, an agonistic anti-OX40 (CD134) antibody, was given to patients.

This rearrangement joins TRBV7-2 to TRBJ2-7, with TRBD2 matching 10 bases. The material was CD4+ or CD8+ T cells sorted from blood, obtained in a trial of the OX40 agonist ivuxolimab. This receptor was obtained from an adult with an advanced solid tumor such as melanoma, head and neck, liver or kidney cancer. For the CDR3, the DNA is TGTGCCAGCAGCTTAGAGCTAGCGGGAGCCCCTCTCACCTACGAGCAGTACTTC. It translates to CASSLELAGAPLTYEQYF.